Presented here are 20 T cell receptor beta chains from one specimen sequenced in a study of T cells in Graves' hyperthyroidism and ophthalmopathy. The CDR3 regions of TCR beta were amplified from RNA transcripts. Carried out on the TCR CDR3, a first-round RT-PCR used the HTBI primer set. TCRdb passed the multiplex PCR reads through MiXCR, listing each CDR3 protein once. The data show a few hundred thousand distinct CDR3 sequences, with 20% to 25% seen just once and 49% held by the top ten. Sequenced input: blood. The receptors stem from a woman in her 70s with Graves' ophthalmopathy.

This clonotype showed up just a few times. The chain recombines TRBV9 with TRBJ2-3; 14 bases agree with TRBD2. The CDR3 has 19 residues. Trimming cost V 4 bases and J 3 bases; bases outside gene matches: 13. Germline CDR1 and CDR2: SGDLS and YYNGEE. The CDR3 DNA sequence: TGTGCCAGCAGCCAACTACCCCTTGGACTAGCGGGAGGAACAGATACGCAGTATTTT. Its protein product is CASSQLPLGLAGGTDTQYF.

This clonotype was detected only a few times. The chain carries TRBV11-2 and TRBJ1-4; D gene uncertain. The CDR3 consists of 13 residues. Trimming took off 5 bases at V and 3 bases at J, with 7 bases between the two ends. Germline CDR1 and CDR2: SGHAT and FQNNGV. CDR3: CASSDYPNEKLFF. CDR3 bases: TGTGCCAGCAGCGATTACCCTAATGAAAAACTGTTTTTT.

This clonotype was counted many times. V gene TRBV28 combines with J gene TRBJ1-2; weak D call: TRBD1 (5 bases). With 7 bases removed from V and 6 bases from J, the gap between germline ends came to 21 bases. This CDR3 has 15 amino acids. Per germline, CDR1 MDHEN and CDR2 SYDVKM. CDR3 coding DNA: TGTGCCAGCACCGGACCCCGGGGGGGTCCCAATGGCTACACCTTC. It translates to CASTGPRGGPNGYTF.

As concerns this clonotype: An end of the junction differs from the germline gene, which may be a read error. The chain uses TRBV7-2 and TRBJ1-5, with D tentatively TRBD1 (5 bases). Germline V gives CDR1 SGHTA, CDR2 FQGNSA. The CDR3 is 15 amino acids. In nucleotides, the CDR3 is TGTGCCAGCAGCCTAGCAGGGATTAGCAATCAGCCCCAGCATTTT. Residues: CASSLAGISNQPQHF.

This clonotype has a single count. Given a much more abundant clone one base away, this may be a read error. The rearrangement joins TRBV11-2 to TRBJ2-7; 7 nucleotides line up with TRBD2. J lost 7 bases, V lost 3 bases, and 9 bases had no gene match. This CDR3 has 14 residues. CDR1 and CDR2 from the germline V gene are SGHAT and FQNNGV. CDR3 nucleotides: TGTGCCAGCAGCTTCGGGGGAGGGCCGGGTGAGCAGTACTTC. Protein product: CASSFGGGPGEQYF.

This clonotype appeared a few times. The chain uses TRBV7-2 and TRBJ2-7; 7 bases are shared with TRBD2. The germline CDR1 and CDR2 sequences are SGHTA and FQGNSA. CDR3 size: 15 residues. The J segment lost 2 bases and the V segment lost 5 bases, leaving 9 bases of the junction unmatched. CDR3 DNA: TGTGCCAGCAGCCCCGGGACTACTATACCCTACGAGCAGTACTTC. This codes for CASSPGTTIPYEQYF.

This clonotype was recorded many times. The rearrangement links TRBV6-2 or TRBV6-3 to TRBJ1-6, with TRBD1 identical over 9 bases. With V trimmed by 2 bases and J by 7 bases, 12 bases remained unmatched. Germline loops: CDR1 MNHEY, CDR2 SVGEGT. The CDR3 loop spans 18 amino acids. The CDR3: CASSYRRDRDIPNSPLHF. The DNA of the CDR3 is TGTGCCAGCAGTTACAGGAGGGACAGGGATATCCCGAATTCACCCCTCCACTTT.

This clonotype was observed a handful of times. The rearrangement links TRBV18 to TRBJ1-1; possible D gene TRBD1, 6 bases. In germline, CDR1 is KGHSH, CDR2 LQKENI. V lost 6 bases to trimming and J lost 4 bases, with 15 bases between them. The CDR3 sequence is 14 residues long. CDR3 coding DNA: TGTGCCAGCTCCCTTGGGAAGGGGGGCACTGAAGCTTTCTTT. Its protein product is CASSLGKGGTEAFF. The variable domain in full, completed from reference TRBV18 and TRBJ1-1, reads NAGVMQNPRHLVRRRGQEARLRCSPMKGHSHVYWYRQLPEEGLKFMVYLQKENIIDESGMPKERFSAEFPKEGPSILRIQQVVRGDSAAYFCASSLGKGGTEAFFGQGTRLTVV.

This chain connects TRBV3-1 to TRBJ2-1; 14 bases are a match to TRBD2. Germline assignment: CDR1 LGHDT and CDR2 YNNKEL (reference sequence). This CDR3 is built from 16 residues. Trimming at V came to 4 bases and at J to 12 bases, leaving 11 bases not matched to a gene. The CDR3 loop is CASSPFPGLAGVWQFF. CDR3 nucleotide sequence: TGTGCCAGCAGCCCGTTTCCGGGACTAGCGGGAGTGTGGCAGTTCTTC.

This clonotype has only a few counts. The J gene is TRBJ2-1, the V gene TRBV14; 15 nucleotides align to TRBD2. V shed 4 bases, J shed 10 bases, and the junction held 5 bases outside the gene matches. Germline V CDR1 and CDR2: SGHDN, FVKESK. This CDR3 region has 15 residues. This chain's CDR3 is CASSLLGLAGGEQFF. The DNA of the CDR3 is TGTGCCAGCAGCCTCCTGGGACTAGCGGGAGGCGAGCAGTTCTTC.

V gene TRBV20-1 combines with J gene TRBJ2-7; TRBD1 aligns across 9 bases. Germline loops: CDR1 DFQATT, CDR2 SNEGSKA (reference sequence). The CDR3 has 15 amino acids. J gave up 2 bases and V 3 bases, and 8 bases lay outside the gene matches. CDR3: CSASDPGTGPYEQYF. CDR3 DNA: TGCAGTGCTAGTGATCCCGGGACAGGGCCCTACGAGCAGTACTTC.

The chain employs TRBV5-1 and TRBJ2-7; D tentatively fits TRBD1 or TRBD2 (5 bases each). Deletions cut 5 bases from V and 1 base from J, with 10 bases between. The germline gives CDR1 SGHRS, CDR2 YFSETQ. The CDR3 spans 13 residues. In DNA form, the CDR3 reads TGCGCCAGCAGGAGATGGGGGTCCTACGAGCAGTACTTC. Translated: CASRRWGSYEQYF.

This clonotype was observed at least ten times. The chain is built from TRBV3-1 and TRBJ1-1; D is uncertain. Germline V gene lookup returns CDR1 LGHDT and CDR2 YNNKEL (reference sequence). V was pared by 3 bases and J by 1 base, with 9 bases between. CDR3 length: 14 amino acids. DNA for the CDR3: TGTGCCAGCAGCCAGGGTGGGCGGAACACTGAAGCTTTCTTT. Its protein product is CASSQGGRNTEAFF.

This clonotype appeared many times. This chain joins TRBV7-2 and TRBJ1-2; D not resolved. Trimming pared 2 bases from V and 7 bases from J, leaving 5 bases between. Germline values: CDR1 SGHTA, CDR2 FQGNSA. The CDR3 has 11 residues. The CDR3, as DNA: TGTGCCAGCAGCTTATACGGTGGCTACACCTTC. Translated, it gives CASSLYGGYTF.

The rearrangement uses TRBV7-9 and TRBJ2-5, with D perhaps matching TRBD2 (6 bases). This CDR3 has 15 amino acids. In germline, CDR1 is SEHNR, CDR2 FQNEAQ (reference sequence). V was trimmed by 0 bases and J by 5 bases, leaving 13 bases between them. The CDR3 region is CASSLAVGGKETQYF. CDR3 nucleotides: TGTGCCAGCAGCTTAGCGGTCGGGGGAAAGGAGACCCAGTACTTC.

This clonotype was seen a few times. The chain employs TRBV7-3 and TRBJ2-5; 10 bases agree with TRBD2. Germline V gene sequence: CDR1 SGHTA, CDR2 FQGTGA. The CDR3 length is 15 residues. The trim removed 6 bases at V and 5 bases at J, leaving 9 bases unmatched. For the CDR3, the DNA is TGTGCCAGCAGACATAAGCGGGAGGGCCCGGAGACCCAGTACTTC. It specifies CASRHKREGPETQYF. The variable domain in full, with the rest retrieved from reference TRBV7-3 and TRBJ2-5, is GAGVSQTPSNKVTEKGKYVELRCDPISGHTALYWYRQSLGQGPEFLIYFQGTGAADDSGLPNDRFFAVRPEGSVSTLKIQRTERGDSAVYLCASRHKREGPETQYFGPGTRLLVL.

In this sample, this clonotype turned up many times. The CDR3 nucleotides read TGTGCCAGCACCGACGGGACAGGGGGCTATCAGCCCCAGCATTTT. Translation: CASTDGTGGYQPQHF. V is TRBV12-3 or TRBV12-4 and J is TRBJ1-5; 12 positions match TRBD1. Losses at the gene ends were 7 bases for V and 5 bases for J; bases not matched to a gene: 6. There are 15 residues in the CDR3.

This clonotype was counted many times. The chain recombines TRBV7-9 with TRBJ2-3; D is perhaps TRBD1 (6 bases). The CDR3 extends over 15 amino acids. Trimming removed 1 base from V and 3 bases from J, with 11 bases in between. Germline V lookup: CDR1 SEHNR, CDR2 FQNEAQ (reference sequence). CDR3 DNA: TGTGCCAGCAGCTTAGTCGCCAGGGGAACAGATACGCAGTATTTT. It is translated as CASSLVARGTDTQYF.

Of note for this clonotype: This may be a read error: a much more frequent sequence differs by one nucleotide. A read error is likely, as this CDR3 ends without the conserved phenylalanine or tryptophan. This chain connects TRBV19 to TRBJ1-1; D call uncertain. Germline V gene sequence: CDR1 LNHDA, CDR2 SQIVND (reference sequence). The CDR3 sequence is 15 residues long. Trimming stripped 4 bases from V and 0 bases from J, with 12 bases between. CDR3 in amino acids: CASSNYAGLNTEAFL. CDR3 in DNA: TGTGCCAGTAGTAATTACGCGGGTCTGAACACTGAAGCTTTCCTT.

This clonotype was counted at least ten times. The chain employs TRBV20-1 and TRBJ1-5; tentatively, D is TRBD1 (6 bases). With 0 bases removed from V and 6 bases from J, the gap between germline ends came to 12 bases. The CDR3 has 14 amino acids. From germline, CDR1 is DFQATT and CDR2 SNEGSKA (reference sequence). The CDR3 here is CSAREATGIQPQHF. The DNA of the CDR3 is TGCAGTGCTAGAGAGGCAACAGGGATTCAGCCCCAGCATTTT.